Shown below are 32 T cell receptor beta chains from a single sample sequenced in a study of CD8 T cells in ankylosing spondylitis. Notes on the study in general: Ankylosing spondylitis blood appeared to carry a characteristic TCR beta motif of roughly eight highly homologous variants.

No antigens are known for them. TCRdb re-called the 5' RACE reads with MiXCR, one entry per CDR3 protein. This sample carries over 700,000 distinct CDR3 sequences, 19% of them seen once, and the ten largest clones take about a fifth. The sequencing input was blood, either unsorted or a sorted T cell fraction (not recorded which). These receptors came from a male donor with ankylosing spondylitis.

There are a few counts of this clonotype. This chain joins TRBV20-1 and TRBJ2-1; TRBD2 matches at 9 bases. CDR1 DFQATT and CDR2 SNEGSKA come from the germline V gene (reference sequence). The CDR3 covers 12 residues. The ends lost 3 bases at V and 15 bases at J; junction bases unmatched: 9. CDR3 bases: TGCAGTGCTAGGGCAGGGGGGACTAGCCGGTTCTTC. It yields the protein CSARAGGTSRFF.

V and J are TRBV12-3 or TRBV12-4 and TRBJ1-1, with D perhaps TRBD1 (6 bases). Deletions cut 1 base from V and 0 bases from J, with 9 bases between. This CDR3 is built from 15 residues. CDR3 sequence: CASSLGNRVNTEAFF. CDR3 in DNA: TGTGCCAGCAGTTTAGGTAACAGGGTGAACACTGAAGCTTTCTTT.

The chain couples TRBV28 to TRBJ2-2; a possible D gene is TRBD2 (6 bases). Per the germline V gene, CDR1 is MDHEN and CDR2 is SYDVKM. Trimming shortened V by 7 bases and J by 6 bases, and 12 bases separated the two germline ends. The CDR3 is 13 residues long. CDR3 protein: CASKVGGPGELFF. In DNA form, the CDR3 reads TGTGCCAGCAAAGTGGGGGGACCCGGGGAGCTGTTTTTT.

The chain combines TRBV20-1 with TRBJ2-3; D is ambiguous. Trimming took off 5 bases at V and 2 bases at J, with 11 bases between the two ends. This CDR3 spans 13 amino acids. Germline CDR1 and CDR2: DFQATT and SNEGSKA (reference sequence). The CDR3 DNA sequence: TGCAGTGCTTTCCGGAAGACCACAGATACGCAGTATTTT. Translated, it gives CSAFRKTTDTQYF.

The rearrangement joins TRBV12-3 or TRBV12-4 to TRBJ1-5; 8 bases match TRBD1. The CDR3 runs to 14 residues. J lost 6 bases, V lost 6 bases, and 7 bases had no gene match. CDR3 nucleotide sequence: TGTGCCAGCAGCTCATCGACAGGGGTTCAGCCCCAGCATTTT. Translated: CASSSSTGVQPQHF.

This clonotype was picked up a small number of times. The chain uses TRBV5-1 and TRBJ2-3, with 7 bases lining up with TRBD1. The V and J ends lost 4 bases and 2 bases, in that order; junction bases with no gene match: 10. Germline V lookup: CDR1 SGHRS, CDR2 YFSETQ. This CDR3 has 16 amino acids. CDR3 amino acids: CASSTYRGHDTDTQYF. The DNA of the CDR3 is TGCGCCAGCAGCACCTACAGGGGACATGACACAGATACGCAGTATTTT. Looking up the rest from reference TRBV5-1 and TRBJ2-3 gives the full variable domain: KAGVTQTPRYLIKTRGQQVTLSCSPISGHRSVSWYQQTPGQGLQFLFEYFSETQRNKGNFPGRFSGRQFSNSRSEMNVSTLELGDSALYLCASSTYRGHDTDTQYFGPGTRLTVL.

This clonotype was counted only a few times. V and J are TRBV12-3 or TRBV12-4 and TRBJ2-3; D not resolved. V lost 1 base to trimming and J lost 5 bases, with 7 bases between them. This CDR3 comprises 13 residues. Here the CDR3 reads CASSLGGLDTQYF. CDR3 sequence (DNA): TGTGCCAGCAGTTTAGGAGGTCTAGATACGCAGTATTTT.

In this sample, this clonotype turned up many times. The CDR3 DNA reads TGTGCCAGCACGATTACCCCGCTCAGGGAGGGCTCTGGAAACACCATATATTTT. Amino acid sequence: CASTITPLREGSGNTIYF. The V gene is TRBV12-3 or TRBV12-4, the J gene TRBJ1-3; D may be TRBD1 (5 bases). This CDR3 spans 18 amino acids. Trimming left V 7 bases short and J 0 bases short, with 22 bases between.

This clonotype was observed a handful of times. The chain joins TRBV20-1 to TRBJ2-7; 10 bases match TRBD2. Germline V gives CDR1 DFQATT, CDR2 SNEGSKA (reference sequence). The CDR3 contains 14 residues. The J segment lost 3 bases and the V segment lost 2 bases, leaving 4 bases of the junction unmatched. The CDR3 here is CSARRTSGLYEQYF. The CDR3 nucleotides read TGCAGTGCTAGACGGACTAGCGGTCTCTACGAGCAGTACTTC.

V is TRBV29-1 and J is TRBJ2-5, with TRBD1 as a possible D gene (7 bases). V was cut by 7 bases and J by 5 bases, with 14 bases left in between. Germline values: CDR1 SQVTM, CDR2 ANQGSEA. The CDR3 runs 12 residues. CDR3 region: CSAAGGLETQYF. As DNA, the CDR3 is TGCAGCGCCGCAGGGGGACTGGAGACCCAGTACTTC.

The V call is TRBV27, the J call TRBJ1-2; 7 bases agree with TRBD1. With 2 bases clipped from V and 8 bases from J, the junction kept 14 bases outside the gene matches. Per germline, CDR1 MNHEY and CDR2 SMNVEV (reference sequence). The CDR3 has 16 amino acids. The CDR3 nucleotides are TGTGCCAGCAGTTTAACTGACAGGGAAGGACTAAGGGGCTACACCTTC. Translating gives CASSLTDREGLRGYTF.

This clonotype was seen many times. The gene calls are TRBV25-1 and TRBJ2-4, with 7 nucleotides matching TRBD1. The J segment lost 7 bases and the V segment lost 7 bases, leaving 7 bases of the junction unmatched. This CDR3 is 13 amino acids long. CDR1 is MGHDK, CDR2 SYGVNS, per germline. The CDR3 sequence is CASKGQGVNIQYF. As DNA, the CDR3 is TGTGCCAGCAAAGGGCAGGGGGTGAACATTCAGTACTTC.

This chain connects TRBV20-1 to TRBJ1-1; D ambiguous. Per the germline V gene, CDR1 is DFQATT and CDR2 is SNEGSKA (reference sequence). V lost 5 bases and J 0 bases, leaving 16 bases between the germline ends. This CDR3 has 15 residues. CDR3 protein: CSAGLPGPMNTEAFF. CDR3 nucleotides: TGCAGTGCTGGCCTTCCGGGTCCCATGAACACTGAAGCTTTCTTT.

Only a few counts were recorded for this clonotype. The gene calls are TRBV12-3 or TRBV12-4 and TRBJ1-2, with 8 bases that match TRBD1. The length of the CDR3 is 13 residues. V lost 7 bases to trimming and J lost 4 bases; unmatched junction nucleotides: 5. The chain's CDR3 is CASNGQGPYGYTF. Written as DNA, the CDR3 is TGTGCCAGCAACGGACAGGGCCCCTATGGCTACACCTTC.

V gene TRBV9 combines with J gene TRBJ2-1; 12 nucleotides match TRBD2. Looked up from germline, CDR1 is SGDLS and CDR2 is YYNGEE. There are 17 residues in the CDR3. V shed 1 base, J shed 3 bases, and the junction held 5 bases outside the gene matches. The CDR3 reads CASSVMTSGSGYNEQFF. The CDR3 bases are TGTGCCAGCAGCGTAATGACTAGCGGGAGCGGCTACAATGAGCAGTTCTTC.

This clonotype was recorded a few times. This chain links TRBV7-9 with TRBJ1-1; D might be TRBD1 (6 bases). The germline V gene has CDR1 SEHNR and CDR2 FQNEAQ (reference sequence). The V and J ends lost 5 bases and 6 bases respectively, with 22 bases between them. CDR3 length: 16 amino acids. For the CDR3, the DNA is TGTGCCAGCAGCCCCCCTTGGGGCGGGGGGCCGCCTGAAGCTTTCTTT. Protein sequence: CASSPPWGGGPPEAFF.

This clonotype was detected only a few times. CDR3 loop: CATSDPGQGAGQPQHF. The CDR3 region has the DNA TGTGCCACCAGTGATCCCGGACAGGGGGCTGGGCAGCCCCAGCATTTT. The chain has TRBV24-1 and TRBJ1-5; TRBD1 aligns across 11 bases. This CDR3 has 16 amino acids. Per germline, CDR1 KGHDR and CDR2 SFDVKD. The V segment lost 3 bases and the J segment 7 bases; nucleotides outside the gene matches: 7.

In this sample, this clonotype turned up a few times. The chain combines TRBV27 with TRBJ2-7; D gene unclear. The germline V gene encodes CDR1 MNHEY and CDR2 SMNVEV (reference sequence). Trimming took 4 bases from V and 5 from J, leaving 12 bases between them. The length of the CDR3 is 13 residues. The CDR3 nucleotides read TGTGCCAGCAGTTATGGACCGTACCACGAGCAGTACTTC. It codes for CASSYGPYHEQYF.

This clonotype was detected only a few times. V is TRBV6-2 or TRBV6-3 and J is TRBJ1-5; TRBD1 matches 8 bases. Germline trimming cut 6 bases from V and 6 bases from J; bases unmatched to any gene: 10. CDR1 and CDR2 from the germline V gene are MNHEY and SVGEGT. The CDR3 runs to 15 residues. The CDR3 loop reads CASSKDRAVGQPQHF. The CDR3 region has the DNA TGTGCCAGCAGCAAGGACAGGGCGGTGGGTCAGCCCCAGCATTTT.

This clonotype has just a few counts. This chain connects TRBV12-3 or TRBV12-4 to TRBJ2-1, with D uncertain. This CDR3 spans 12 amino acids. Trimming left V 4 bases short and J 4 bases short, with 5 bases between. CDR3 region: CASSWEYNEQFF. The CDR3 DNA sequence: TGTGCCAGCAGTTGGGAATACAATGAGCAGTTCTTC.

This clonotype was recorded many times. J is TRBJ2-7 and V is TRBV12-3 or TRBV12-4, with D tentatively TRBD1 (5 bases). Trimming pared 3 bases from V and 7 bases from J, leaving 10 bases between. The CDR3 loop spans 12 amino acids. The DNA of the CDR3 is TGTGCCAGCAGTTTTGGGGCTCCAGAGCAGTACTTC. It yields the protein CASSFGAPEQYF.

The chain couples TRBV12-3 or TRBV12-4 to TRBJ1-1; TRBD1 agrees at 7 bases. V lost 6 bases and J lost 4; bases outside the gene matches: 11. CDR3 length: 15 residues. This CDR3 reads CASRSGRGRITEAFF. CDR3 sequence (DNA): TGTGCCAGCAGGTCGGGGAGGGGGCGTATCACTGAAGCTTTCTTT.

This clonotype was observed once. V usage is TRBV20-1 and J usage is TRBJ2-3; 9 nucleotides match TRBD2. The CDR3 extends over 16 amino acids. Germline-derived CDR1 and CDR2 are DFQATT and SNEGSKA (reference sequence). Trimming cost V 0 bases and J 2 bases; bases outside gene matches: 6. The CDR3 protein is CSARDHSGGNTDTQYF. The CDR3 nucleotides are TGCAGTGCTAGAGATCATAGCGGGGGAAACACAGATACGCAGTATTTT.

The V call is TRBV20-1, the J call TRBJ2-1; 15 nucleotides agree with TRBD2. Germline loops: CDR1 DFQATT, CDR2 SNEGSKA (reference sequence). The CDR3 contains 14 residues. The V and J ends lost 7 bases and 6 bases, in that order; junction bases with no gene match: 4. The CDR3 loop is CSGPGLAGGNEQFF. The CDR3 DNA is TGCAGTGGCCCGGGACTAGCGGGAGGCAATGAGCAGTTCTTC.

This clonotype has a count of ten or more. The chain joins TRBV12-3 or TRBV12-4 to TRBJ2-7; D gene uncertain. V was shortened by 5 bases and J by 6 bases, with 11 bases between the two germline ends. The CDR3 has 12 residues. The CDR3 here is CASSPTESEQYF. The CDR3 DNA follows: TGTGCCAGCAGTCCCACAGAATCCGAGCAGTACTTC.

The chain employs TRBV12-3 or TRBV12-4 and TRBJ2-3; 14 bases match TRBD2. The CDR3 is 19 amino acids. Germline trimming cut 7 bases from V and 4 bases from J; bases unmatched to any gene: 16. CDR3 sequence: CASKQTSGGAAYNPDTQYF. DNA for the CDR3: TGTGCCAGCAAACAGACTAGCGGGGGGGCTGCTTACAACCCAGATACGCAGTATTTT.

This clonotype was detected a few times. V gene TRBV27 combines with J gene TRBJ1-1, with a weak D call TRBD1 (5 bases). V lost 3 bases, J lost 5 bases, and 16 bases lay in between. The CDR3 has 15 residues. Germline V CDR1 and CDR2: MNHEY, SMNVEV (reference sequence). CDR3 sequence (DNA): TGTGCCAGCAGTTTGGTGGGGGTGGGGGGTACTGAAGCTTTCTTT. Translating gives CASSLVGVGGTEAFF.

This clonotype has only a few counts. V gene TRBV28 combines with J gene TRBJ2-5, with 11 bases that match TRBD1. Germline CDR1 and CDR2: MDHEN and SYDVKM. Trimming took 3 bases from V and 7 from J; bases not matched to a gene: 10. The CDR3 is made up of 16 amino acids. CDR3 in DNA: TGTGCCAGCAGTTTCAGGGACAGGGGGATGTTGGGGACCCAGTACTTC. Translating gives CASSFRDRGMLGTQYF. The entire variable domain, with the rest obtained from reference TRBV28 and TRBJ2-5, is as follows: DVKVTQSSRYLVKRTGEKVFLECVQDMDHENMFWYRQDPGLGLRLIYFSYDVKMKEKGDIPEGYSVSREKKERFSLILESASTNQTSMYLCASSFRDRGMLGTQYFGPGTRLLVL.

This chain uses TRBV27 with TRBJ2-7; no clear D. The length of the CDR3 is 15 residues. Germline V gene data show CDR1 as MNHEY and CDR2 as SMNVEV (reference sequence). Trimming cost V 6 bases and J 4 bases, with 19 bases left between them. In nucleotides, the CDR3 is TGTGCCAGCAGCATAACCCCGGGCAGAGTTTACGAGCAGTACTTC. It codes for CASSITPGRVYEQYF.

This clonotype was detected a few times. The V and J genes are TRBV4-1 and TRBJ2-7; 8 nucleotides line up with TRBD2. CDR1 and CDR2 from the germline V gene are MGHRA and YSYEKL. CDR3 size: 14 residues. V gave up 2 bases and J gave up 2 bases; unmatched junction bases: 2. In nucleotides, the CDR3 is TGCGCCAGCAGCCAAAGTAGCGGGACCTACGAGCAGTACTTC. Amino acids: CASSQSSGTYEQYF.

This clonotype has only a few counts. The chain couples TRBV9 to TRBJ2-7; 9 positions match TRBD1. This CDR3 comprises 14 residues. Germline-derived CDR1 and CDR2 are SGDLS and YYNGEE. Trimming took 0 bases from V and 6 from J; bases not matched to a gene: 4. CDR3: CASSVDVTGGEQYF. The DNA of the CDR3 is TGTGCCAGCAGCGTAGATGTGACAGGGGGCGAGCAGTACTTC.

This clonotype was counted a few times. This chain connects TRBV29-1 to TRBJ2-3; D possibly matches TRBD1 or TRBD2 (5 bases each). This CDR3 is 13 amino acids long. Germline CDR1 SQVTM, CDR2 ANQGSEA. The germline V and J ends were trimmed by 6 bases and 6 bases, with 16 bases remaining between them. CDR3 DNA sequence: TGCAGCGTATCCCGGGCCAGGGAGGATACGCAGTATTTT. Translating it yields CSVSRAREDTQYF.